This is a list of T cell receptor beta chains from one sample in a study of T cells in Graves' hyperthyroidism and ophthalmopathy. TCRdb called the multiplex PCR reads again in MiXCR, with one record for every CDR3 protein. The data show roughly 500,000 distinct CDR3 sequences, with about 43% seen just once and around 20% held by the top ten. The sequencing sample was made of peripheral blood or thyroid tissue (not recorded which). The origin of the receptors is an adult woman with Graves' disease, either hyperthyroidism or ophthalmopathy (not recorded which). CDR3s include the opening cysteine and the closing phenylalanine or tryptophan. For some rows the clone size is stated as once, few or many, or as a class when expanded; others skip it.

j_gene	v_gene	abundance	CDR3aa
TRBJ1-5	TRBV10-3	few	CAVTGGLNQPQHF
TRBJ1-4	TRBV12-3/TRBV12-4	-	CASSLTSSGNEKLFF
TRBJ1-2	TRBV5-1	many	CASRSQGNYGYTF
TRBJ2-7	TRBV11-2	once	CASSLRQEGRNEQYF
TRBJ1-2	TRBV5-1	-	CASSSGQGVRGYTF
TRBJ1-2	TRBV15	many	CATSRDPGGIGGYTF
TRBJ2-5	TRBV25-1	-	CASSVIGGSWEETQYF
TRBJ1-2	TRBV12-3/TRBV12-4	-	CASSFGVRGGYTF
TRBJ1-1	TRBV10-3	-	CAISEDWTGGAKATEAFF
TRBJ2-7	TRBV9	-	CASSAGTGGRSSYEQYF
TRBJ1-2	TRBV10-1	-	CAIRQNYGYTF
TRBJ1-6	TRBV10-2	-	CASASGPWRARLHF
TRBJ2-7	TRBV25-1	many	CASSESIRTSGRWDGEQYF
TRBJ1-5	TRBV15	few	CATSQDRVNQPQHF
TRBJ2-7	TRBV5-1	-	CASSLTSDRGYEQYF
TRBJ1-4	TRBV7-3	-	CASSLGSGLNEKLFF
TRBJ2-7	TRBV10-3	-	CAICSAGLAGVSYEQYF
TRBJ2-1	TRBV20-1	-	CSAPARGDEQFF
TRBJ2-2	TRBV15	few	CATSWDREYVGELFF
TRBJ1-4	TRBV29-1	-	CVTGQGVRGTNEKLFF
TRBJ1-6	TRBV20-1	many	CSAYNSGRENSPLHF
TRBJ2-7	TRBV11-2	-	CASSRDGTSGSYEQYF
TRBJ1-5	TRBV7-9	-	CASSLARYPGQGATSNQPQHF
TRBJ1-4	TRBV20-1	many	CSADGQGASLEKLFF
TRBJ1-4	TRBV15	few	CATSRARSNEKLFF
TRBJ2-7	TRBV12-3/TRBV12-4	many	CASSPQITRYEQYF
TRBJ2-2	TRBV11-2	many	CASSLDNAAGDTGELFF
TRBJ2-7	TRBV28	many	CASLSGTSAREQYF
TRBJ2-2	TRBV11-2	-	CASGLVESNTGELFF
TRBJ1-2	TRBV10-3	-	CASQQGNYGYTF
TRBJ1-6	TRBV27	many	CASSPRRENSPLHF
TRBJ1-2	TRBV29-1	many	CSVEEGYGYTF
TRBJ1-1	TRBV7-9	many	CASQTTGPNTEAFF
TRBJ2-7	TRBV20-1	few	CSARVRLAGKGKQYF
TRBJ1-5	TRBV6-1	many	CASSEVGGRNNQPQHF
TRBJ1-5	TRBV15	-	CATSRLAGTQHF
TRBJ1-4	TRBV6-5	many	CASSFGTLDNEKLFF
TRBJ2-7	TRBV20-1	once	CSANPLAGGSYEQYF
TRBJ2-7	TRBV29-1	-	CSALGQGAGGEQYF
TRBJ1-5	TRBV5-1	many	CASREGPYSNQPQHF
TRBJ2-5	TRBV11-2	-	CASSLYTSGRAAQETQYF
TRBJ2-7	TRBV7-9	-	CASSGGRNYEQYF
TRBJ2-6	TRBV5-1	-	CASSLLPGANVLTF
TRBJ2-2	TRBV24-1	-	CATSDLAGYGELFF
TRBJ1-4	TRBV6-6	many	CASRPGTFSSGKLFF
TRBJ1-3	TRBV7-3	-	CASSSRQGGLSGNTIYF
TRBJ1-6	TRBV10-3	-	CAISQGQGVLTAPLHF
TRBJ1-4	TRBV15	-	CATSREGQGGAAEKLFF
TRBJ1-6	TRBV5-1	many	CASSQDSYNSPLHF
TRBJ2-7	TRBV12-3/TRBV12-4	-	CASSTDRNYEQYF
TRBJ2-5	TRBV7-3	few	CASSLGEGTGETQYF
TRBJ2-3	TRBV2	many	CASSPTWSLALESTDTQYF
TRBJ1-3	TRBV12-3/TRBV12-4	-	CASSFHVLGRSGNTIYF
TRBJ1-4	TRBV9	-	CASSTLNEKLFF